This TCR beta chain appears in the sequencing data of a study of graft-versus-host responses after intestinal transplantation. For the study at large: Recipients got multivisceral, liver-intestinal, or isolated intestinal transplants. Every transplant recipient was induced with anti-thymocyte globulin, then maintained on tacrolimus and steroids for two to four years. General observations from the study: Peak levels of circulating GvH clones tracked with early post-transplant HvG declines. Among recipient marrow samples, GvH clones were found; some appeared first in ileum or blood.

As concerns this clone: Antigen: not known.

Trimming took off 2 bases at V and 1 base at J, with 13 bases between the two ends. CDR1 is SGDLS, CDR2 YYNGEE, per germline. CDR3 size: 16 residues. Libraries were prepared by immunoSEQ multiplex PCR; TCRdb keeps only in-frame clonotypes and omits some of them. The table lists some 120,000 clones, around 90% of them singletons, with roughly 0.15% in the top ten. This TCR derives from a human donor who received an intestinal transplant. This chain joins TRBV9 and TRBJ2-1; perhaps D is TRBD1 or TRBD2 (5 bases each). Here the sequenced sample was unstimulated CD4+ T cells sorted from spleen or lymph node cells, taken before intestinal transplant. CDR3 nucleotide sequence: TGTGCCAGCAGCGTTATGGGACGAGGGTCCTACAATGAGCAGTTCTTC. Translating it yields CASSVMGRGSYNEQFF.